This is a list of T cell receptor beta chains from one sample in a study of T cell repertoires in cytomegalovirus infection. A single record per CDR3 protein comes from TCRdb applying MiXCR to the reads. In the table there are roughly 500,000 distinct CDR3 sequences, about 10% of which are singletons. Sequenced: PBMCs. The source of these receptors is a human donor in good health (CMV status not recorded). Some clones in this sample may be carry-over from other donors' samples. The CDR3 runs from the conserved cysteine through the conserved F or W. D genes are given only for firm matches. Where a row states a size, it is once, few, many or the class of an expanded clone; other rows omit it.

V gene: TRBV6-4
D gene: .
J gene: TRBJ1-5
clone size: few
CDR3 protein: CASSWEINQPQHF
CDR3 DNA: TGTGCCAGCAGTTGGGAAATCAATCAGCCCCAGCATTTT

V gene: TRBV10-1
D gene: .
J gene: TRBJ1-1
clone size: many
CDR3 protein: CASSESTGEAFF
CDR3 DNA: TGCGCCAGCAGTGAGTCTACAGGTGAAGCTTTCTTT

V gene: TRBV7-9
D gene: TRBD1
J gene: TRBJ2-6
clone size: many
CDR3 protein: CASSHTSGRTGRNRRPSGANVLTF
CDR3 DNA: TGTGCCAGCAGCCACACTAGTGGGAGGACAGGGAGGAATAGAAGGCCCTCTGGGGCCAACGTCCTGACTTTC

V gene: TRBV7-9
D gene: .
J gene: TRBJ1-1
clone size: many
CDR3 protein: CASSLRGGITEAFF
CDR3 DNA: TGTGCCAGCAGCTTAAGAGGGGGAATCACTGAAGCTTTCTTT

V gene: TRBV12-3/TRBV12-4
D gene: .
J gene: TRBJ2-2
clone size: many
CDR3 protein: CASSFLSGNTGELFF
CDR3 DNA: TGTGCCAGCAGTTTTTTGTCAGGGAACACCGGGGAGCTGTTTTTT

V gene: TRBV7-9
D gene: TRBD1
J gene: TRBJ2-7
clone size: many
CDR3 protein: CASSLQAGTGKYF
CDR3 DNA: TGTGCCAGCAGCTTACAGGCCGGGACAGGGAAGTACTTC

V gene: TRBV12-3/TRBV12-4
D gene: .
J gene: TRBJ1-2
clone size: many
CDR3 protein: CASSFRDRGGYTF
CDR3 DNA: TGTGCCAGCAGTTTCCGGGATCGCGGGGGCTACACCTTC

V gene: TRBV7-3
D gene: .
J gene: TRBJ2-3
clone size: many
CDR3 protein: CASSLTGPDTQYF
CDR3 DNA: TGTGCCAGCAGCTTGACTGGGCCAGATACGCAGTATTTT

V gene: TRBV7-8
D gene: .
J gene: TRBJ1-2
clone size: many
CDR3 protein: CASSLSSATGEYGYTF
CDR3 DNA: TGTGCCAGCAGCTTAAGTTCCGCGACAGGAGAATATGGCTACACCTTC

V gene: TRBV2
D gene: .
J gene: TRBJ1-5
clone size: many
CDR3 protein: CASSTEGGYGNQPQHF
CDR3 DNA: TGTGCCAGCAGTACAGAAGGGGGTTATGGCAATCAGCCCCAGCATTTT

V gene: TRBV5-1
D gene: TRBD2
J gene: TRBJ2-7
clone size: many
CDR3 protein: CASSPPGREGYEQYF
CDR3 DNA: TGCGCCAGCAGCCCCCCCGGGCGGGAGGGGTACGAGCAGTACTTC

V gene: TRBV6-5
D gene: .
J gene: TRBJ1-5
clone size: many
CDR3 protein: CASSGFASNQPQHF
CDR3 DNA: TGTGCCAGCAGTGGATTCGCTAGCAATCAGCCCCAGCATTTT

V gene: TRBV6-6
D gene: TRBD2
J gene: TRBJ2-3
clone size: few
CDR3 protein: CASSYSAGGTSDTQYF
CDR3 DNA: TGTGCCAGCAGTTACTCGGCGGGGGGAACGTCAGATACGCAGTATTTT

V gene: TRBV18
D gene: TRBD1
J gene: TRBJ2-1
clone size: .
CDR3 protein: CASSSAQGARNEQFF
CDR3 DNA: TGTGCCAGCTCATCCGCACAGGGGGCAAGGAATGAGCAGTTCTTC

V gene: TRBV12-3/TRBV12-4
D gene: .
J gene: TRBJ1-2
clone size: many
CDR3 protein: CASSPSTGQVNGYTF
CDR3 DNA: TGTGCCAGCAGTCCCTCCACAGGGCAGGTCAATGGCTACACCTTC